Listed below are T cell receptor beta chains from one sample, sequenced in a study of cytomegalovirus exposure and HLA in healthy donors. Assay used: immunoSEQ multiplex PCR; TCRdb lists only in-frame clones, some missing. The profile shows 200,000 or so clones, 75% to 85% of them singletons. The specimen was PBMCs. These receptors originate from a male donor in good health and CMV-seropositive. The CDR3 runs from the conserved cysteine through the conserved F or W. D genes are given only for firm matches. Where a row states a size, it is once, few, many or the class of an expanded clone; other rows omit it.

clone size	D gene	V gene	CDR3 length	J gene	CDR3 DNA	CDR3 protein
-	-	TRBV7-2	14	TRBJ2-7	TGTGCCAGCAGCCACCCGGGACATTCCTACGAGCAGTACTTC	CASSHPGHSYEQYF
once	-	TRBV4-1	14	TRBJ1-1	TGCGCCAGCAGCCAAGAAGAGGGAGTCACTGAAGCTTTCTTT	CASSQEEGVTEAFF
-	TRBD2	TRBV10-3	15	TRBJ2-1	TGTGCCATCAGTGAGTCCATAACTAGCGAGAATGAGCAGTTCTTC	CAISESITSENEQFF
-	-	TRBV9	15	TRBJ2-1	TGTGCCAGCAGCGAGAAACCTTCTCCTCGGGATGAGCAGTTCTTC	CASSEKPSPRDEQFF
once	TRBD2	TRBV28	15	TRBJ2-1	TGTGCCAGCAGGGTGGTAGCGGGGGGTCACAATGAGCAGTTCTTC	CASRVVAGGHNEQFF
once	-	TRBV7-2	14	TRBJ2-7	TGTGCCAGCAGCTTAGGCGGGATCGCCTACGAGCAGTACTTC	CASSLGGIAYEQYF
once	-	TRBV9	14	TRBJ1-4	TGTGCCAGCAGCGTAGACAGTTTTAATGAAAAACTGTTTTTT	CASSVDSFNEKLFF
-	-	TRBV2	13	TRBJ2-1	TGTGCCAGCAGAGCCGGACAGCACAATGAGCAGTTCTTC	CASRAGQHNEQFF
-	TRBD1	TRBV5-6	13	TRBJ1-2	TGTGCCAGCAGCTTGGTAGAGGCAGGGGGTCGCGCCTTC	CASSLVEAGGRAF
-	-	TRBV4-3	13	TRBJ1-6	TGCGCCAGCAGCCGGGCCGGGAAGTCACCCCTCCACTTT	CASSRAGKSPLHF
-	TRBD1	TRBV7-8	16	TRBJ2-7	TGTGCCAGCAGCGCGCTAGGCGGACAGGCGACCTACGAGCAGTACTTC	CASSALGGQATYEQYF
-	TRBD1	TRBV30	17	TRBJ2-4	TGTGCCTGGAGTCCGGGACAGGGTTTAATAACCAAAAACATTCAGTACTTC	CAWSPGQGLITKNIQYF
few	TRBD2	TRBV7-9	15	TRBJ2-7	TGTGCCAGCAGCTCTTCCGGGACTAAACTCTACGAGCAGTACTTC	CASSSSGTKLYEQYF
once	TRBD1	TRBV5-1	14	TRBJ2-7	TGCGCCAGCAGCCCGCAGGGGGTTCCCTACGAGCAGTACTTC	CASSPQGVPYEQYF
-	TRBD1	TRBV30	14	TRBJ2-7	TGTGCCTGGAGTGTACGGGGACAGAGGGGCGAGCAGTACTTC	CAWSVRGQRGEQYF
-	-	TRBV18	14	TRBJ1-2	TGTGCCAGCTCACCCTCAGGGGCTAACTATGGCTACACCTTC	CASSPSGANYGYTF
-	-	TRBV7-2	15	TRBJ2-5	TGTGCCAGCAGCTCAACGACAGTCTACCAAGAGACCCAGTACTTC	CASSSTTVYQETQYF
-	TRBD1	TRBV7-9	14	TRBJ2-1	TGTGCCAGCAGCTTAAGGACAGGGTACAATGAGCAGTTCTTC	CASSLRTGYNEQFF
-	TRBD1	TRBV27	15	TRBJ2-7	TGTGCCAGCAGTTTAGGGACAGGGGGCGGATACGAGCAGTACTTC	CASSLGTGGGYEQYF
-	TRBD1	TRBV6-1	14	TRBJ1-2	TGTGCCAGCAGTGATACAGGGGGTTTGTATGGCTACACCTTC	CASSDTGGLYGYTF
few	TRBD2	TRBV5-1	16	TRBJ2-5	TGCGCCAGCAGCTTGGCCATGGCTAGCGGGGGTGAGACCCAGTACTTC	CASSLAMASGGETQYF
-	TRBD1	TRBV7-9	15	TRBJ1-5	TGTGCCAGCAGCTTGACAGGGGGCGCCGGTCAGCCCCAGCATTTT	CASSLTGGAGQPQHF
-	-	TRBV5-8	14	TRBJ2-5	TGTGCCAGCAGCTTGGGGTCCCCCGGAGAGACCCAGTACTTC	CASSLGSPGETQYF
-	TRBD2	TRBV9	13	TRBJ2-5	TGTGCCAGCGGAAGTAGCGGGGCGGAGACCCAGTACTTC	CASGSSGAETQYF
-	-	TRBV6-5	14	TRBJ2-7	TGTGCCAGCAGTCCTTCCCTTAGCACCTACGAGCAGTACTTC	CASSPSLSTYEQYF
-	-	TRBV11-1	14	TRBJ2-7	TGTGCCAGCAGCGTTCTAATAAACCCCTACGAGCAGTACTTC	CASSVLINPYEQYF
-	TRBD1	TRBV28	17	TRBJ1-1	TGTGCCAGCAGGCCCCCGACAGGGAAGAGGGGTAATACTGAAGCTTTCTTT	CASRPPTGKRGNTEAFF
-	-	TRBV18	15	TRBJ2-3	TGTGCCAGCTCACCGGGGGGAATAGGCACAGATACGCAGTATTTT	CASSPGGIGTDTQYF
-	TRBD2	TRBV28	16	TRBJ2-1	TGTGCCAGCGATAAAAGCGGGAGGGCCATTATGTATGAGCAGTTCTTC	CASDKSGRAIMYEQFF
-	TRBD2	TRBV7-2	16	TRBJ2-1	TGTGCCAGCAGCTTATTGAGCGGGGGCAACTACAATGAGCAGTTCTTC	CASSLLSGGNYNEQFF
-	-	TRBV4-3	14	TRBJ1-6	TGCGCCAGCAGCCAAGATCTCGGAGTCTCACCCCTCCACTTT	CASSQDLGVSPLHF
-	-	TRBV7-7	13	TRBJ1-5	TGTGCCAGCAGCCTGACGGAGGCCGCGCCCCAGCATTTT	CASSLTEAAPQHF